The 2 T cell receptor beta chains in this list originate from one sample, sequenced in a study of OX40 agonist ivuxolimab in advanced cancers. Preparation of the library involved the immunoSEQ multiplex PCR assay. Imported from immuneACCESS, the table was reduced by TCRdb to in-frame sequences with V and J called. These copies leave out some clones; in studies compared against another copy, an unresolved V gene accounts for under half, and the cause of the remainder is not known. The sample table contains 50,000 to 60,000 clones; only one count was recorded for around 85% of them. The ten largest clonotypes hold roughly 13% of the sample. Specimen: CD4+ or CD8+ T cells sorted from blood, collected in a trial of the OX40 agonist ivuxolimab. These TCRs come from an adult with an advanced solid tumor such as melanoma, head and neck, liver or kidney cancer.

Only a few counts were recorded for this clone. CDR3 loop: CASSIRTSGVSTDTQYF. CDR3 DNA: TGTGCCAGCAGCATAAGGACTAGCGGGGTTAGCACAGATACGCAGTATTTT. The chain couples TRBV14 to TRBJ2-3; 12 bases are shared with TRBD2. Germline V lookup: CDR1 SGHDN, CDR2 FVKESK. V shed 5 bases and J 0 bases; nucleotides not matched to a gene: 6. The CDR3 covers 17 residues.

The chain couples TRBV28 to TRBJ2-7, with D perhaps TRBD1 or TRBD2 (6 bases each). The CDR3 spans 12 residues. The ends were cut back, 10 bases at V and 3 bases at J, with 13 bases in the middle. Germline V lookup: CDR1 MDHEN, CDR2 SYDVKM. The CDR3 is CATRGDNYEQYF. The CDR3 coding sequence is TGTGCCACCCGCGGGGACAACTACGAGCAGTACTTC.